Following are 16 T cell receptor beta chains from one sample sequenced in a study of T cells in Graves' hyperthyroidism and ophthalmopathy. RNA transcripts yielded amplified TCR beta CDR3 regions. First-round RT-PCR of the TCR CDR3 relied on the HTBI primer set. Via MiXCR, TCRdb re-called the multiplex PCR reads, giving one row per CDR3 protein. The sample includes over 700,000 distinct CDR3 sequences, roughly a sixth of them seen just once. Material for sequencing was blood. The receptors derive from a woman aged 45-59 years with Graves' hyperthyroidism that later progressed to Graves' ophthalmopathy.

This clonotype showed up many times. V is TRBV27 and J is TRBJ2-7, with 11 bases identical to TRBD2. The trim removed 6 bases at V and 4 bases at J, leaving 11 bases unmatched. The CDR3 runs to 16 residues. Germline CDR1 and CDR2: MNHEY and SMNVEV (reference sequence). The CDR3 region is CASSPRGASGGYEQYF. The CDR3 region has the DNA TGTGCCAGCAGCCCCCGGGGGGCTAGCGGGGGGTACGAGCAGTACTTC.

This chain uses TRBV3-1 with TRBJ2-3; TRBD2 matches 9 bases. The CDR3 has 16 amino acids. V lost 5 bases, J lost 11 bases, and 17 bases stayed unmatched. The germline CDR1 and CDR2 sequences are LGHDT and YNNKEL (reference sequence). This CDR3 reads CASSALGRGGLVEQYF. CDR3 DNA sequence: TGTGCCAGCAGCGCTCTCGGGCGGGGGGGCCTGGTTGAGCAGTATTTT.

The sample holds many counts of this clonotype. The chain employs TRBV5-1 and TRBJ1-5; TRBD1 might be the D (6 bases). Germline V CDR1 and CDR2: SGHRS, YFSETQ. Between the trimmed V and J ends, which lost 0 bases and 0 bases, there was a span of 22 bases. The CDR3 totals 20 residues. The CDR3 is CASSLGPSLGGGFSNQPQHF. CDR3 in DNA: TGCGCCAGCAGCTTGGGTCCCTCCTTGGGGGGGGGCTTTAGCAATCAGCCCCAGCATTTT. The full variable domain, its missing parts supplied by reference TRBV5-1 and TRBJ1-5, is KAGVTQTPRYLIKTRGQQVTLSCSPISGHRSVSWYQQTPGQGLQFLFEYFSETQRNKGNFPGRFSGRQFSNSRSEMNVSTLELGDSALYLCASSLGPSLGGGFSNQPQHFGDGTRLSIL.

The CDR3 nucleotides are TGTGCCAGCAGCCAAGGTCCTAGCGGGGGAGGAGCGGAGACCCAGTACTTC. It encodes CASSQGPSGGGAETQYF. The chain carries TRBV4-2 and TRBJ2-5, with 10 bases identical to TRBD2. The length of the CDR3 is 17 residues. Germline V gene data show CDR1 as LGHNA and CDR2 as YNFKEQ. The V and J ends lost 1 base and 5 bases, in that order; junction bases with no gene match: 10.

The genes are TRBV7-9 and TRBJ2-3, with 10 bases identical to TRBD2. The ends lost 6 bases at V and 0 bases at J; junction bases unmatched: 6. Germline V gene data show CDR1 as SEHNR and CDR2 as FQNEAQ (reference sequence). The CDR3 loop spans 16 amino acids. The CDR3 reads CASSPRTSGSTDTQYF. For the CDR3, the DNA is TGTGCCAGCAGTCCAAGGACTAGCGGTAGCACAGATACGCAGTATTTT. The variable domain in full, completed from reference TRBV7-9 and TRBJ2-3, reads DTGVSQNPRHKITKRGQNVTFRCDPISEHNRLYWYRQTLGQGPEFLTYFQNEAQLEKSRLLSDRFSAERPKGSFSTLEIQRTEQGDSAMYLCASSPRTSGSTDTQYFGPGTRLTVL.

This clonotype occurred many times. This rearrangement joins TRBV12-3 or TRBV12-4 to TRBJ1-1; D is perhaps TRBD1 (5 bases). There are 14 residues in the CDR3. V was trimmed by 8 bases and J by 1 base, leaving 14 bases between them. The CDR3 spells CASPGRGRNTEAFF. The DNA for the CDR3 is TGTGCCAGCCCTGGGCGGGGGAGGAACACTGAAGCTTTCTTT.

This clonotype was recorded only once. This chain joins TRBV4-1 and TRBJ1-5; no clear D. Germline CDR1 and CDR2: MGHRA and YSYEKL. With 1 base removed from V and 0 bases from J, the gap between germline ends came to 25 bases. The CDR3 spans 21 residues. The CDR3 region is CASSQVYDPASPRGSNQPQHF. CDR3 bases: TGCGCCAGCAGCCAAGTCTATGACCCCGCAAGTCCGCGGGGTAGCAATCAGCCCCAGCATTTT.

This clonotype was seen more than once but under ten times. As DNA, the CDR3 is TGCAGTGCTAGAGATGAGGCGGGGAGCTCCTACAATGAGCAGTTCTTC. Protein sequence: CSARDEAGSSYNEQFF. The chain is built from TRBV20-1 and TRBJ2-1, with a weak D call TRBD2 (6 bases). V was pared by 0 bases and J by 0 bases, with 12 bases between. The CDR3 extends over 16 amino acids. CDR1 and CDR2 from the germline V gene are DFQATT and SNEGSKA (reference sequence).

V gene TRBV20-1 combines with J gene TRBJ1-5; TRBD1 agrees at 7 bases. Germline CDR1 reads DFQATT; CDR2 reads SNEGSKA (reference sequence). V dropped 6 bases and J dropped 4; count of bases not matched to a gene: 0. This CDR3 has 11 residues. CDR3 residues: CSARGNQPQHF. The CDR3 bases are TGCAGTGCCAGGGGGAATCAGCCCCAGCATTTT.

This clonotype was detected only a few times. The rearrangement uses TRBV3-1 and TRBJ2-2; D not resolved. The CDR3 has 14 amino acids. V was cut by 5 bases and J by 2 bases, with 9 bases left in between. Germline loops: CDR1 LGHDT, CDR2 YNNKEL (reference sequence). CDR3 amino acids: CASSGISNTGELFF. CDR3 nucleotides: TGTGCCAGCAGCGGAATTTCAAACACCGGGGAGCTGTTTTTT.

The table lists this clonotype with many counts. The rearrangement uses TRBV3-1 and TRBJ2-1; D gene ambiguous. Germline V CDR1 and CDR2: LGHDT, YNNKEL (reference sequence). The CDR3 consists of 14 residues. Trimming left V 1 base short and J 8 bases short, with 12 bases between. The CDR3 protein is CASSQGPSSDEQFF. CDR3 bases: TGTGCCAGCAGCCAAGGACCTTCCAGCGATGAGCAGTTCTTC.

This clonotype was seen ten or more times. The rearrangement links TRBV3-1 to TRBJ1-2; D is unresolved. CDR1 is LGHDT and CDR2 is YNNKEL in the germline V gene (reference sequence). V was cut by 3 bases and J by 4 bases, with 12 bases left in between. The CDR3 totals 14 residues. CDR3 in DNA: TGTGCCAGCAGCCATGAGGGATTAAGCTATGGCTACACCTTC. Encoded protein: CASSHEGLSYGYTF.

The chain links TRBV5-5 to TRBJ2-5; 9 bases map to TRBD1. This CDR3 has 16 residues. The V gene's germline CDR1 is SGHKS and CDR2 YYEKEE (reference sequence). J gave up 4 bases and V 0 bases, and 7 bases lay outside the gene matches. Here the CDR3 reads CASSLGGQGTRETQYF. For the CDR3, the DNA is TGTGCCAGCAGCTTGGGGGGACAGGGAACGAGAGAGACCCAGTACTTC. The whole variable domain, remainder taken from reference TRBV5-5 and TRBJ2-5, is DAGVTQSPTHLIKTRGQQVTLRCSPISGHKSVSWYQQVLGQGPQFIFQYYEKEERGRGNFPDRFSARQFPNYSSELNVNALLLGDSALYLCASSLGGQGTRETQYFGPGTRLLVL.

This clonotype has only a few counts. The chain has TRBV5-4 and TRBJ2-7; D is unresolved. Germline values: CDR1 SGHNT, CDR2 YYREEE (reference sequence). This CDR3 comprises 13 residues. V was shortened by 4 bases and J by 7 bases, with 15 bases between the two germline ends. CDR3 DNA: TGTGCCAGCAGCAGCCCCGTGGGGTCGGAGCAGTACTTC. Its translation: CASSSPVGSEQYF.

This chain links TRBV2 with TRBJ1-6; possible D gene TRBD1, 5 bases. The CDR3 runs to 12 residues. Germline values: CDR1 SNHLY, CDR2 FYNNEI. Deletions cut 7 bases from V and 11 bases from J, with 12 bases between. The CDR3: CASTRGKAPLHF. For the CDR3, the DNA is TGTGCCAGCACGAGGGGAAAGGCACCCCTCCACTTT.

The chain has TRBV7-9 and TRBJ2-1, with no clear D. Germline lookup yields CDR1 SEHNR and CDR2 FQNEAQ (reference sequence). Trimming took off 8 bases at V and 6 bases at J, with 17 bases between the two ends. There are 14 residues in the CDR3. CDR3: CASSRTLGSNEQFF. The CDR3 region has the DNA TGTGCCAGCTCCCGGACCCTTGGATCCAATGAGCAGTTCTTC.